This T cell receptor beta chain was obtained from a study of PD-L1 blockade in urothelial cancer. Study-wide background: The study started patients on atezolizumab around 2014, giving 1,200 mg intravenously every 3 weeks. There were a median of approximately 150,000 T cells in blood samples.

This clone showed up just once. Time point of the sample: pretreatment peripheral blood. This CDR3 is built from 14 residues. Germline V gives CDR1 KGHSH, CDR2 LQKENI. V lost 8 bases, J lost 5 bases, and 10 bases stayed unmatched. Assay: immunoSEQ multiplex PCR; the TCRdb copy retains only in-frame clones and omits some. The repertoire consists of more than 35,000 clones, with around four fifths occurring once and the leading ten covering roughly 15%. The sequence was collected from an elderly man with urothelial cancer. The specimen comprised PBMCs, sampled around atezolizumab (anti-PD-L1) treatment. This chain links TRBV18 with TRBJ2-7; 9 positions match TRBD1. CDR3 DNA sequence: TGTGCCAGCGCACGGGGGACAGGGTATGACGAGCAGTACTTC. Translating gives CASARGTGYDEQYF.